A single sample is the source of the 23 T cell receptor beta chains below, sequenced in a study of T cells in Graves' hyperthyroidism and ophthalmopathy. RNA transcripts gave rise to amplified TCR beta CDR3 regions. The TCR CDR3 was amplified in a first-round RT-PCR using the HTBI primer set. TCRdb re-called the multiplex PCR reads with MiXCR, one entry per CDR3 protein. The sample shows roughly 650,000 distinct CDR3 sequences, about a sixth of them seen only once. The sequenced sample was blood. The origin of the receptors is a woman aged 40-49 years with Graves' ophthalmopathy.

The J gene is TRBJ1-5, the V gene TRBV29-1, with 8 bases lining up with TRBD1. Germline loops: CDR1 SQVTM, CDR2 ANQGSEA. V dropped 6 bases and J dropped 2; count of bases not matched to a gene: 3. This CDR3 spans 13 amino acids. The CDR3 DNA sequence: TGCAGCGTCGCGACAGGGGGCAATCAGCCCCAGCATTTT. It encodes CSVATGGNQPQHF.

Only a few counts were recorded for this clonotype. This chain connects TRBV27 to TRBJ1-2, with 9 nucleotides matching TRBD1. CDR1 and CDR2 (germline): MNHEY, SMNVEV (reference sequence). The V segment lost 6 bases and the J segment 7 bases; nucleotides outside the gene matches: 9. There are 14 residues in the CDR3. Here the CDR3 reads CASSTDDRGSGYTF. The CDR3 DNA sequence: TGTGCCAGCAGCACTGATGACAGGGGGTCTGGCTACACCTTC.

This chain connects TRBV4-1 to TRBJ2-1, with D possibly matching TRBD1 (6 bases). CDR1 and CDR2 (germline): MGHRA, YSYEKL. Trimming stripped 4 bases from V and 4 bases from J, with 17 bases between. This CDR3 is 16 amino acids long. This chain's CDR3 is CASSPHPGQDYNEQFF. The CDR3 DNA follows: TGCGCCAGCAGCCCCCACCCGGGACAAGATTACAATGAGCAGTTCTTC.

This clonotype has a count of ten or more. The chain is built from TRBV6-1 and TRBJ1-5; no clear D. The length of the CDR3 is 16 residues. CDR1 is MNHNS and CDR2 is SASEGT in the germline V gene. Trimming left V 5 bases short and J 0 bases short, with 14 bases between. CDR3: CASSYNWNFSNQPQHF. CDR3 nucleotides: TGTGCCAGCAGTTACAATTGGAACTTTAGCAATCAGCCCCAGCATTTT.

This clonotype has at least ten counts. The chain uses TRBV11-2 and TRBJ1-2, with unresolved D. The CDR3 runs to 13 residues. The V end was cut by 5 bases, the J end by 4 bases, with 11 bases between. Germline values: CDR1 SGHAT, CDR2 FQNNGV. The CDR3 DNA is TGTGCCAGCAGCCCGGCCGTGCTCTATGGCTACACCTTC. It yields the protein CASSPAVLYGYTF.

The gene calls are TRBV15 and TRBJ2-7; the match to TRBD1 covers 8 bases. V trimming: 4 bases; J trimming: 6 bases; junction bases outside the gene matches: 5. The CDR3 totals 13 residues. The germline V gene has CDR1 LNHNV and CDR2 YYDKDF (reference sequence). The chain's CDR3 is CATSIPGGGEQYF. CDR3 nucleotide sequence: TGTGCCACCAGCATTCCAGGGGGCGGCGAGCAGTACTTC.

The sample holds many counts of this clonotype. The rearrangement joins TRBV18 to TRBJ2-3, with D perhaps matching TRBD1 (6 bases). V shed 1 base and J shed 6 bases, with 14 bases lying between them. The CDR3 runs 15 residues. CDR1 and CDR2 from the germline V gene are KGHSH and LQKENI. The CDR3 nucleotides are TGTGCCAGCTCACCACAGCTGGGGGCGGCCGATACGCAGTATTTT. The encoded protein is CASSPQLGAADTQYF.

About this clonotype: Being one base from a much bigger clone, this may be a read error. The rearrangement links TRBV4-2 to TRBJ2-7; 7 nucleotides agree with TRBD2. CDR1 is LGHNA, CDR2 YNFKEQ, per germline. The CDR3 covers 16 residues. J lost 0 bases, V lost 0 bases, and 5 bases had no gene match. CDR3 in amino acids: CASSQEWSGNSYEQYF. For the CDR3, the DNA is TGTGCCAGCAGCCAAGAATGGAGCGGGAACTCCTACGAGCAGTACTTC.

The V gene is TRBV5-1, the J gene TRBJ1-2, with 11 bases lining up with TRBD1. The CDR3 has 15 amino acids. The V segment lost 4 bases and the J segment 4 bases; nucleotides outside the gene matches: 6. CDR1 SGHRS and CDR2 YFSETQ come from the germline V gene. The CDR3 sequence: CASSTTGTGGYGYTF. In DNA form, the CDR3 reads TGCGCCAGCAGCACTACGGGGACAGGGGGCTATGGCTACACCTTC.

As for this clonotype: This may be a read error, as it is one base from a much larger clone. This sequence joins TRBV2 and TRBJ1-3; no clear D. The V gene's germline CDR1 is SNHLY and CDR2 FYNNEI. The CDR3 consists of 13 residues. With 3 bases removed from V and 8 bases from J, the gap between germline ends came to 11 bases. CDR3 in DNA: TGTGCCAGCAGTGATGCCCGGGAATACACCATATATTTT. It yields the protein CASSDAREYTIYF.

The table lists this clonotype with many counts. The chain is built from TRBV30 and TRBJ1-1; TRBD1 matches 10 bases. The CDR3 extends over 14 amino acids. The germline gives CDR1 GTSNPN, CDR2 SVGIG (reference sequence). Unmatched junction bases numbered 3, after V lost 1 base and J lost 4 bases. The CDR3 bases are TGTGCCTGGAGTGCCGGGACAGGGGCCACTGAAGCTTTCTTT. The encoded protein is CAWSAGTGATEAFF.

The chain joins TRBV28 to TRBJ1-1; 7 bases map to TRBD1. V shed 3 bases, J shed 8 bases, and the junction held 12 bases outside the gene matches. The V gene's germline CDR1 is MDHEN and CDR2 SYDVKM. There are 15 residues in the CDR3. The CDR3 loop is CASSFASRTRGEAFF. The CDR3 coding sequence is TGTGCCAGCAGTTTCGCTTCCAGGACCAGGGGGGAAGCTTTCTTT.

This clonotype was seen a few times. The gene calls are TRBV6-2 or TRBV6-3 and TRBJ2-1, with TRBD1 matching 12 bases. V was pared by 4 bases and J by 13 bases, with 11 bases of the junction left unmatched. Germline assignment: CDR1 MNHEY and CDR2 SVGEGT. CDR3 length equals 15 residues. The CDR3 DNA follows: TGTGCCAGCAGTTTTTTCGTCGGGACAGGGGGCTTTCAGTTCTTC. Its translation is CASSFFVGTGGFQFF.

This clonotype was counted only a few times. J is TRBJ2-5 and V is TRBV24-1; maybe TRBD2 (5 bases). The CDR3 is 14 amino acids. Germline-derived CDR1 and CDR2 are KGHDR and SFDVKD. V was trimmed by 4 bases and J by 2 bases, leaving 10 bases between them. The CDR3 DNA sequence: TGTGCCACCAGTGAACACGGGGTACAAGAGACCCAGTACTTC. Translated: CATSEHGVQETQYF.

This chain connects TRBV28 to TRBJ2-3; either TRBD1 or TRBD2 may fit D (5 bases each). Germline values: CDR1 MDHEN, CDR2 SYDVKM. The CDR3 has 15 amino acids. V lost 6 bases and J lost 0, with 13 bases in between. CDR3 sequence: CASSTPGTSTDTQYF. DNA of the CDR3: TGTGCCAGCAGCACACCCGGGACCAGCACAGATACGCAGTATTTT.

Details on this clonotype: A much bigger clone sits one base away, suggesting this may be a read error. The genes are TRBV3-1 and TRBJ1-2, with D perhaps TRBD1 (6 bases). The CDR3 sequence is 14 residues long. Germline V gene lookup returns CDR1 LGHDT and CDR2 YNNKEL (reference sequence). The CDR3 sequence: CASSATQGIGGCTF. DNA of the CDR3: TGTGCCAGCAGCGCAACACAGGGAATCGGGGGCTGCACCTTC.

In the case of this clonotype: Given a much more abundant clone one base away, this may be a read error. The CDR3 here is CSARGLSGIYNGQFF. CDR3 DNA sequence: TGCAGTGCTAGAGGACTTAGCGGGATTTACAATGGGCAGTTCTTC. The genes are TRBV20-1 and TRBJ2-1, with TRBD2 identical over 8 bases. The germline CDR1 and CDR2 sequences are DFQATT and SNEGSKA (reference sequence). The CDR3 contains 15 residues.

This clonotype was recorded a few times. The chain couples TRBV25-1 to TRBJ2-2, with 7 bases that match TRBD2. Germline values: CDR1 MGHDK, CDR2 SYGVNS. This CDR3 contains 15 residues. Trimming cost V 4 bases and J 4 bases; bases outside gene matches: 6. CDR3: CASSVSAGSTGELFF. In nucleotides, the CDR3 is TGTGCCAGCAGTGTGTCAGCGGGGAGCACCGGGGAGCTGTTTTTT.

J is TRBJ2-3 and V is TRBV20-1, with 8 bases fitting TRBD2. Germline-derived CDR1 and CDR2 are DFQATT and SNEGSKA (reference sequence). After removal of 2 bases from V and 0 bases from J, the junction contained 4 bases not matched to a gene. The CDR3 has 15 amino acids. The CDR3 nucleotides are TGCAGTGCTAGAAAACTAGCGGAGAGCACAGATACGCAGTATTTT. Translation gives CSARKLAESTDTQYF.

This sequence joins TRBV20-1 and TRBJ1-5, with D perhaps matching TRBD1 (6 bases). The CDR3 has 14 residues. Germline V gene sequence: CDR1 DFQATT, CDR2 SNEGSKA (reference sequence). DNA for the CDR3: TGCAGCGTAAGAGAGGGGGATCATTTAGCACCCCAGCATTTT. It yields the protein CSVREGDHLAPQHF.

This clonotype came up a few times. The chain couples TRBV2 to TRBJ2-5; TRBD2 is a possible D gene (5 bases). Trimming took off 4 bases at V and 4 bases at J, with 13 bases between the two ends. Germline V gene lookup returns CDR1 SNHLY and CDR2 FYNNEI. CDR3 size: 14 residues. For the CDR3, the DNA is TGTGCCAGCAGTGTCGGCGGAGGTGGAGAGACCCAGTACTTC. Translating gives CASSVGGGGETQYF.

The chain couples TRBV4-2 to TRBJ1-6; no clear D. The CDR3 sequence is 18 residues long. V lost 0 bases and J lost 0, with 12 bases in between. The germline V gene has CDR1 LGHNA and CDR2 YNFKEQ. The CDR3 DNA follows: TGTGCCAGCAGCCAAGAGCTGGCGGTGAGCTCCTATAATTCACCCCTCCACTTT. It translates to CASSQELAVSSYNSPLHF.

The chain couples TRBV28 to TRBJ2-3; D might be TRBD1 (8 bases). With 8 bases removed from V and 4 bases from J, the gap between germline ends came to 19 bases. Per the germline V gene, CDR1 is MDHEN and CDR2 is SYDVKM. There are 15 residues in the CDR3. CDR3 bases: TGTGCCAGCGGGGGGTTCACAGGGGGGGCAGATACGCAGTATTTT. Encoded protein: CASGGFTGGADTQYF.